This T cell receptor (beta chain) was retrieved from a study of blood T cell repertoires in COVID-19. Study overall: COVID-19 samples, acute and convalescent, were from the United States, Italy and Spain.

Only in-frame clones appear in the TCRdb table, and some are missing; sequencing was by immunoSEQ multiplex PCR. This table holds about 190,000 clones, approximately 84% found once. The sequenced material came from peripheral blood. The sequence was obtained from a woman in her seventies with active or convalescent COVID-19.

The CDR3 protein is CASRPSGMSDTQYF. The CDR3 region has the DNA TGTGCCAGCCGGCCTAGCGGGATGTCAGATACGCAGTATTTT. V is TRBV6-4 and J is TRBJ2-3, with 9 positions matching TRBD2. V was clipped by 8 bases and J by 4 bases; unmatched bases: 7. The CDR3 length is 14 residues. Germline V gene lookup returns CDR1 MRHNA and CDR2 SNTAGT.